Shown below are 19 T cell receptor beta chains from a single sample sequenced in a study of cytomegalovirus exposure and HLA in healthy donors. Repertoires were generated with immunoSEQ multiplex PCR, while TCRdb's copy carries only in-frame clones and drops some. The data hold roughly 100,000 clones, with approximately 86% observed a single time. The sample taken for sequencing was PBMCs. The source of these receptors is a woman aged 18-29 years in good health and CMV-seropositive.

The CDR3 is CASTEEWPGELFF. CDR3 nucleotide sequence: TGTGCCAGCACCGAGGAGTGGCCCGGGGAGCTGTTTTTT. J is TRBJ2-2 and V is TRBV2; no clear D gene. Germline CDR1 is SNHLY and CDR2 is FYNNEI. The ends were cut back, 7 bases at V and 6 bases at J, with 12 bases in the middle. CDR3 length: 13 amino acids.

The chain is built from TRBV5-1 and TRBJ1-6, with unresolved D. CDR3 length: 14 residues. The V gene's germline CDR1 is SGHRS and CDR2 YFSETQ. The germline V and J ends were trimmed by 1 base and 9 bases, with 11 bases remaining between them. CDR3 sequence: CASSLTAAASPLHF. CDR3 sequence (DNA): TGCGCCAGCAGCTTGACGGCGGCCGCTTCACCCCTCCACTTT.

CDR3 coding DNA: TGTGCCAGCAGCCAACTTAGCGGTGCCGGGCAGTTCTTC. Amino acid sequence: CASSQLSGAGQFF. This chain joins TRBV7-2 and TRBJ2-1; D perhaps matches TRBD2 (6 bases). V shed 5 bases and J shed 12 bases, with 17 bases lying between them. The CDR3 runs 13 residues. Germline V lookup: CDR1 SGHTA, CDR2 FQGNSA.

The CDR3 DNA reads TGTGCCAGCAGGACGGTGGGCGAGACCCAGTACTTC. Encoded protein: CASRTVGETQYF. V and J are TRBV11-2 and TRBJ2-5; D is unclear. CDR1 is SGHAT and CDR2 is FQNNGV in the germline V gene. V was cut by 6 bases and J by 5 bases, with 10 bases left in between. The CDR3 is 12 residues long.

The chain links TRBV5-1 to TRBJ2-5; 11 nucleotides match TRBD1. The CDR3 covers 16 residues. V lost 3 bases, J lost 4 bases, and 8 bases stayed unmatched. The germline V gene encodes CDR1 SGHRS and CDR2 YFSETQ. This CDR3 is CASSYRDRGRGETQYF. The CDR3 DNA reads TGCGCCAGCAGCTACCGGGACAGGGGGAGAGGAGAGACCCAGTACTTC.

V and J are TRBV30 and TRBJ2-7; 14 bases match TRBD2. This CDR3 is 17 amino acids long. Germline values: CDR1 GTSNPN, CDR2 SVGIG (reference sequence). After removal of 1 base from V and 1 base from J, the junction contained 6 bases not matched to a gene. CDR3 protein: CAWSGGLAGVGSYEQYF. The CDR3, as DNA: TGTGCCTGGAGTGGGGGACTAGCGGGAGTAGGGTCCTACGAGCAGTACTTC.

V is TRBV4-1 and J is TRBJ1-1, with a possible D match to TRBD1 (5 bases). Trimming took off 0 bases at V and 5 bases at J, with 13 bases between the two ends. The CDR3 runs to 15 residues. The germline V gene has CDR1 MGHRA and CDR2 YSYEKL. CDR3 sequence (DNA): TGCGCCAGCAGCCAAGAGGGGGGTCTAGGGACTGAAGCTTTCTTT. This translates into CASSQEGGLGTEAFF.

The CDR3 sequence is CASKSASGGPYEEQFF. CDR3 DNA sequence: TGCGCCAGCAAGAGTGCTAGCGGGGGGCCCTATGAAGAGCAGTTCTTC. The chain combines TRBV4-1 with TRBJ2-1, with 11 bases lining up with TRBD2. V was pared by 7 bases and J by 10 bases, with 15 bases of the junction left unmatched. The germline V gene has CDR1 MGHRA and CDR2 YSYEKL. The CDR3 has 16 amino acids.

This clone has a handful of counts. The chain carries TRBV9 and TRBJ1-4; TRBD1 aligns across 10 bases. The germline CDR1 and CDR2 sequences are SGDLS and YYNGEE. V lost 3 bases, J lost 8 bases, and 1 base stayed unmatched. The CDR3 sequence is 13 residues long. CDR3 DNA sequence: TGTGCCAGCAGCGGACAGGGGGCGGAAAAACTGTTTTTT. Protein product: CASSGQGAEKLFF. Using reference TRBV9 and TRBJ1-4 for the parts outside the CDR3, the full variable domain is DSGVTQTPKHLITATGQRVTLRCSPRSGDLSVYWYQQSLDQGLQFLIQYYNGEERAKGNILERFSAQQFPDLHSELNLSSLELGDSALYFCASSGQGAEKLFFGSGTQLSVL.

This chain links TRBV19 with TRBJ2-3; D might be TRBD1 (6 bases). V lost 5 bases and J lost 6, with 18 bases in between. CDR3 length: 15 amino acids. Germline V CDR1 and CDR2: LNHDA, SQIVND (reference sequence). This chain's CDR3 is CASSSNAGTLDTQYF. CDR3 nucleotide sequence: TGTGCCAGTAGTTCAAACGCCGGGACATTGGATACGCAGTATTTT.

This chain joins TRBV12-5 and TRBJ2-7, with 8 bases fitting TRBD1. V was pared by 7 bases and J by 0 bases, with 11 bases of the junction left unmatched. The CDR3 length is 16 residues. Germline assignment: CDR1 LGHNT and CDR2 FRNRAP. The CDR3 coding sequence is TGTGCTAGTGCTCCAATCTCGGGACAGGCCTCCTACGAGCAGTACTTC. It translates to CASAPISGQASYEQYF.

The rearrangement links TRBV9 to TRBJ2-3, with 8 bases that match TRBD2. Germline V gene data show CDR1 as SGDLS and CDR2 as YYNGEE. The CDR3 contains 16 residues. J was trimmed by 2 bases and V by 0 bases; bases with no gene match: 5. In nucleotides, the CDR3 is TGTGCCAGCAGCGTAGTCACGGGAGGGACCACAGATACGCAGTATTTT. It translates to CASSVVTGGTTDTQYF.

This chain uses TRBV19 with TRBJ1-5; D gene unclear. The CDR3 is 17 amino acids. Deletions cut 8 bases from V and 0 bases from J, with 20 bases between. Germline CDR1 reads LNHDA; CDR2 reads SQIVND (reference sequence). CDR3 DNA: TGTGCCAGTTGCGATCCCACTAGGGTTTATAGCAATCAGCCCCAGCATTTT. Translating gives CASCDPTRVYSNQPQHF.

This clone was counted only a few times. This chain connects TRBV5-1 to TRBJ2-5; perhaps TRBD1 as D (5 bases). The ends were cut back, 0 bases at V and 2 bases at J, with 14 bases in the middle. The length of the CDR3 is 16 residues. Germline V gene lookup returns CDR1 SGHRS and CDR2 YFSETQ. CDR3 region: CASSLEGAHRQETQYF. The CDR3 coding sequence is TGCGCCAGCAGCTTGGAAGGGGCCCACCGGCAAGAGACCCAGTACTTC.

This clone showed up just once. The V gene is TRBV27, the J gene TRBJ2-7, with D possibly being TRBD1 (5 bases). V lost 6 bases, J lost 5 bases, and 17 bases lay in between. The germline CDR1 and CDR2 sequences are MNHEY and SMNVEV (reference sequence). This CDR3 spans 14 amino acids. Here the CDR3 DNA reads TGTGCCAGCAGCCCCTCGAGGACACCGGACGAGCAGTACTTC. It yields the protein CASSPSRTPDEQYF.

The chain links TRBV5-1 to TRBJ1-2, with TRBD1 matching 7 bases. CDR1 is SGHRS, CDR2 YFSETQ, per germline. The CDR3 sequence is 13 residues long. With 0 bases clipped from V and 5 bases from J, the junction kept 1 base outside the gene matches. This CDR3 reads CASSLGDRYGYTF. CDR3 in DNA: TGCGCCAGCAGCTTGGGGGACAGATATGGCTACACCTTC.

The chain joins TRBV4-1 to TRBJ2-1; perhaps TRBD2 as D (5 bases). The germline CDR1 and CDR2 sequences are MGHRA and YSYEKL. The CDR3 has 18 amino acids. V lost 1 base, J lost 1 base, and 17 bases lay in between. In DNA form, the CDR3 reads TGCGCCAGCAGCCAAGGGGTGTCCGGGGAAGGGTCCTACAATGAGCAGTTCTTC. Its protein is CASSQGVSGEGSYNEQFF.

This chain links TRBV5-4 with TRBJ1-1, with no clear D. CDR3 size: 14 residues. The V and J ends lost 0 bases and 0 bases respectively, with 6 bases between them. From germline, CDR1 is SGHNT and CDR2 YYREEE (reference sequence). CDR3 region: CASSLGPLNTEAFF. The CDR3 DNA reads as TGTGCCAGCAGCTTGGGGCCGCTGAACACTGAAGCTTTCTTT.

The rearrangement joins TRBV29-1 to TRBJ1-4; 7 bases line up with TRBD1. This CDR3 contains 13 residues. The junction had 11 bases not matched to a gene; V was cut back by 6 bases and J by 10 bases. CDR1 SQVTM and CDR2 ANQGSEA come from the germline V gene. In nucleotides, the CDR3 is TGCAGCGTAACTCAGGGGGAAAGGGGAAAACTGTTTTTT. This encodes CSVTQGERGKLFF.